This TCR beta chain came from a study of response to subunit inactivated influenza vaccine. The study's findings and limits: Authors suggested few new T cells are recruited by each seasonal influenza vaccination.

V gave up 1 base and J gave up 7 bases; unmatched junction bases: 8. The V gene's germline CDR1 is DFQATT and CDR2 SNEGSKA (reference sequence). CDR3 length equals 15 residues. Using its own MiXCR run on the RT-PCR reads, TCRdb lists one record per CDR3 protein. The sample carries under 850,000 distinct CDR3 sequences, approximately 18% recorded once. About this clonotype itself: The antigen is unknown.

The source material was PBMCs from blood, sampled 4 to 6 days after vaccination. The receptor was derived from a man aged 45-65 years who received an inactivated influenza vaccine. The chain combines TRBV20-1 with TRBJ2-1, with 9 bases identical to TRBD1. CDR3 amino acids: CSARGGTGMVNEQFF. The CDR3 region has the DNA TGCAGTGCTAGAGGCGGGACAGGGATGGTGAATGAGCAGTTCTTC.